One sample yielded the 19 T cell receptor beta chains listed below, sequenced in a study of regulatory T cells in long-lasting Graves disease. Construction of the TCR beta libraries employed iRepertoire HTBI primers in conjunction with Arm-PCR of CDR3 regions. TCRdb used MiXCR to reprocess the multiplex PCR reads, holding one entry per CDR3 protein. Of around 250,000 distinct CDR3 sequences in the sample, 15% to 20% are singletons; the top ten hold 12% to 15%. As to time point: newly diagnosed GD, antithyroid drugs for less than 3 months. There was RNA extracted from PBMCs, and the TCR library was made from it. The sample also formed part of further work on T cells in Graves' hyperthyroidism and ophthalmopathy.

Material: peripheral blood mononuclear cells (PBMCs), obtained at new diagnosis, from a patient treated with antithyroid drugs. Source of these receptors: a woman aged 25-40 years with Graves disease.

This clonotype was recorded at least ten times. The rearrangement uses TRBV4-2 and TRBJ2-3; the D gene is possibly TRBD1 (6 bases). The V and J ends lost 4 bases and 2 bases respectively, with 16 bases between them. From germline, CDR1 is LGHNA and CDR2 YNFKEQ. The CDR3 is 16 residues long. Here the CDR3 reads CASSRTRDTSTDTQYF. The CDR3 nucleotides are TGTGCCAGCAGCCGTACCCGGGACACCTCCACAGATACGCAGTATTTT.

CDR3 sequence reads: CASSAGLGQGNTEAFF. Here the CDR3 DNA reads TGTGCCAGCAGTGCCGGCCTTGGACAGGGCAACACTGAAGCTTTCTTT. The V call is TRBV12-3 or TRBV12-4, the J call TRBJ1-1; 8 nucleotides line up with TRBD1. This CDR3 has 16 residues. The V and J ends lost 5 bases and 2 bases, in that order; junction bases with no gene match: 10.

This clonotype was counted ten times or more. This chain links TRBV6-1 with TRBJ1-2; D remains unclear. The CDR3 extends over 10 amino acids. V was clipped by 8 bases and J by 8 bases, with 9 bases between them. Germline V CDR1 and CDR2: MNHNS, SASEGT. The CDR3 spells CASERWGYTF. The CDR3 DNA reads as TGTGCCAGCGAACGCTGGGGCTACACCTTC.

This clonotype has a count of ten or more. The chain links TRBV7-2 to TRBJ2-5, with TRBD2 matching 13 bases. Germline V gene lookup returns CDR1 SGHTA and CDR2 FQGNSA. This CDR3 comprises 18 residues. The trim removed 0 bases at V and 7 bases at J, leaving 11 bases unmatched. The CDR3: CASSLASGLAGVGVTQYF. In DNA form, the CDR3 reads TGTGCCAGCAGCTTAGCGTCTGGACTAGCGGGGGTTGGGGTGACCCAGTACTTC.

In its sample, this clonotype was seen many times. This chain joins TRBV6-5 and TRBJ1-2; D is perhaps TRBD1 (5 bases). The CDR3 spans 13 residues. Trimming took off 2 bases at V and 3 bases at J, with 7 bases between the two ends. From germline, CDR1 is MNHEY and CDR2 SVGAGI. This CDR3 reads CASSYGGDYGYTF. DNA for the CDR3: TGTGCCAGCAGTTACGGGGGAGACTATGGCTACACCTTC.

In this sample, this clonotype turned up a few times. The chain employs TRBV19 and TRBJ1-1; the D gene is possibly TRBD1 (6 bases). Germline CDR1 reads LNHDA; CDR2 reads SQIVND (reference sequence). The CDR3 is made up of 12 amino acids. V lost 5 bases and J 11 bases, leaving 15 bases between the germline ends. This chain's CDR3 is CASSDQGLAAFF. In nucleotides, the CDR3 is TGTGCCAGTAGTGATCAGGGGTTAGCGGCTTTCTTT.

This clonotype was recorded at least ten times. The chain is built from TRBV7-3 and TRBJ2-5; D is unresolved. This CDR3 spans 16 amino acids. Per the germline V gene, CDR1 is SGHTA and CDR2 is FQGTGA. Trimming shortened V by 2 bases and J by 5 bases, and 18 bases separated the two germline ends. CDR3 bases: TGTGCCAGCAGCTTATCAGGATACCCCCCATCGGAGACCCAGTACTTC. It translates to CASSLSGYPPSETQYF. Variable domain in full (rest from reference TRBV7-3 and TRBJ2-5): GAGVSQTPSNKVTEKGKYVELRCDPISGHTALYWYRQSLGQGPEFLIYFQGTGAADDSGLPNDRFFAVRPEGSVSTLKIQRTERGDSAVYLCASSLSGYPPSETQYFGPGTRLLVL.

This chain uses TRBV28 with TRBJ1-2, with D unresolved. Trimming took 6 bases from V and 8 from J, leaving 13 bases between them. Looked up from germline, CDR1 is MDHEN and CDR2 is SYDVKM. CDR3 length: 12 amino acids. The DNA for the CDR3 is TGTGCCAGCAGCACCGGACTGAGGGGCTACACCTTC. This translates into CASSTGLRGYTF.

The chain uses TRBV2 and TRBJ1-5; TRBD1 agrees at 8 bases. CDR1 is SNHLY, CDR2 FYNNEI, per germline. This CDR3 region has 16 residues. The V gene end was trimmed by 0 bases and the J gene end by 6 bases; junction bases not matched to a gene: 7. CDR3 amino acids: CASSEAQQGAGQPQHF. The DNA for the CDR3 is TGTGCCAGCAGTGAAGCGCAGCAGGGGGCAGGTCAGCCCCAGCATTTT.

Many counts were recorded for this clonotype. This chain connects TRBV27 to TRBJ2-1; 10 bases agree with TRBD2. The germline CDR1 and CDR2 sequences are MNHEY and SMNVEV (reference sequence). The CDR3 is 15 amino acids. Trimming took 6 bases from V and 4 from J; bases not matched to a gene: 6. The CDR3, as DNA: TGTGCCAGCAGCCGCGAGCGGGGGGGGTACAATGAGCAGTTCTTC. Translation gives CASSRERGGYNEQFF.

This clonotype was counted many times. V and J are TRBV2 and TRBJ2-1, with 10 bases lining up with TRBD2. The CDR3 extends over 15 amino acids. Germline V lookup: CDR1 SNHLY, CDR2 FYNNEI. Trimming cost V 6 bases and J 3 bases; bases outside gene matches: 5. Here the CDR3 DNA reads TGTGCCAGCAGCACCGGGACTAGCGACTACAATGAGCAGTTCTTC. Protein: CASSTGTSDYNEQFF.

The chain combines TRBV4-1 with TRBJ1-2; D is unclear. There are 13 residues in the CDR3. Germline V gene lookup returns CDR1 MGHRA and CDR2 YSYEKL. Trimming cost V 3 bases and J 8 bases, with 13 bases left between them. This CDR3 reads CASSHSGRAGYTF. The CDR3 DNA reads TGCGCCAGCAGCCACTCGGGCCGTGCGGGCTACACCTTC.

This clonotype occurred many times. This chain joins TRBV9 and TRBJ1-2, with D possibly being TRBD1 (6 bases). Germline-derived CDR1 and CDR2 are SGDLS and YYNGEE. V was cut by 3 bases and J by 1 base, with 16 bases left in between. CDR3 length equals 16 residues. The CDR3 bases are TGTGCCAGCAGCGCGCTCGGACAGCCTCGTAACTATGGCTACACCTTC. It yields the protein CASSALGQPRNYGYTF.

This clonotype was seen repeatedly, ten times or more. This rearrangement joins TRBV5-6 to TRBJ2-5, with D perhaps TRBD1 (5 bases). The germline V and J ends were trimmed by 0 bases and 6 bases, with 12 bases remaining between them. The CDR3 runs 14 residues. Germline assignment: CDR1 SGHDT and CDR2 YYEEEE. The CDR3 here is CASSLGRGRQTQYF. CDR3 bases: TGTGCCAGCAGCTTGGGAAGGGGTAGGCAGACCCAGTACTTC.

A word on this clonotype: A far more abundant clone sits one base away, making this likely a read error. V gene TRBV7-9 combines with J gene TRBJ2-3; D may be TRBD2 (6 bases). CDR1 SEHNR and CDR2 FQNEAQ come from the germline V gene (reference sequence). The CDR3 length is 15 residues. V lost 1 base and J lost 4, with 12 bases in between. CDR3 region: CASSLDGGHPDTQYF. CDR3 coding DNA: TGTGCCAGCAGCTTAGATGGAGGGCACCCAGATACGCAGTATTTT.

This clonotype was detected only a few times. V is TRBV29-1 and J is TRBJ2-5, with 10 bases lining up with TRBD1. From germline, CDR1 is SQVTM and CDR2 ANQGSEA. The CDR3 is made up of 13 amino acids. The trim removed 7 bases at V and 5 bases at J, leaving 7 bases unmatched. This CDR3 is CSASDRGDETQYF. The CDR3 DNA reads TGCAGCGCTTCGGACAGGGGGGACGAGACCCAGTACTTC.

Remarks on this clonotype: This sequence may be a read error, since a much larger clone differs from it by one base. Since the CDR3 does not end with the conserved phenylalanine or tryptophan, this likely comes from a read error. J is TRBJ1-4 and V is TRBV7-9; 7 positions agree with TRBD1. The CDR3 consists of 15 residues. The germline gives CDR1 SEHNR, CDR2 FQNEAQ (reference sequence). The V segment lost 5 bases and the J segment 4 bases; nucleotides outside the gene matches: 7. CDR3: CASSPRTGDNEKLFL. CDR3 nucleotide sequence: TGTGCCAGCAGCCCTAGGACAGGTGATAATGAAAAACTGTTTCTT.

At least ten counts were recorded for this clonotype. The V gene is TRBV5-1, the J gene TRBJ2-7; TRBD1 matches at 8 bases. Germline V gene data show CDR1 as SGHRS and CDR2 as YFSETQ. The length of the CDR3 is 14 residues. V was pared by 6 bases and J by 4 bases, with 9 bases of the junction left unmatched. CDR3 in amino acids: CASTWITGGYEQYF. Here the CDR3 DNA reads TGCGCCAGCACTTGGATAACAGGGGGTTACGAGCAGTACTTC.

This clonotype was detected once. The gene calls are TRBV11-1 and TRBJ1-1, with 7 bases aligning to TRBD1. Trimming took 3 bases from V and 6 from J; bases not matched to a gene: 7. This CDR3 has 14 residues. The V gene's germline CDR1 is SGHAT and CDR2 FQDESV (reference sequence). The CDR3 is CASSFREGASEAFF. DNA for the CDR3: TGTGCCAGCAGCTTTCGGGAGGGGGCTTCTGAAGCTTTCTTT.